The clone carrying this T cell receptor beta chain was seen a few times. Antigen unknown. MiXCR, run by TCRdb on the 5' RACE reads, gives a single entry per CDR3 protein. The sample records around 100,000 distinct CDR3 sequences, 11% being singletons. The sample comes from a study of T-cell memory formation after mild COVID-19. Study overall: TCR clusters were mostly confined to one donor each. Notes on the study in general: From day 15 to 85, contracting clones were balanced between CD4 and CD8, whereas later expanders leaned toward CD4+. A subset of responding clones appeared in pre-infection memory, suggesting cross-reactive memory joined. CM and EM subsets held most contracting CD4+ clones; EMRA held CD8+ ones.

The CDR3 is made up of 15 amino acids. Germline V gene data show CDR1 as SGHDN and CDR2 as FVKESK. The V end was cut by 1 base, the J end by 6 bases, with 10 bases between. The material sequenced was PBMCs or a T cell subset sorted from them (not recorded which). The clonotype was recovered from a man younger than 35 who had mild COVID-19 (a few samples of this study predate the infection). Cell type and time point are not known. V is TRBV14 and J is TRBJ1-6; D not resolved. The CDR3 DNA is TGTGCCAGCAGCCAAGCCAGCCGGGGTAATTCACCCCTCCACTTT. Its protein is CASSQASRGNSPLHF.